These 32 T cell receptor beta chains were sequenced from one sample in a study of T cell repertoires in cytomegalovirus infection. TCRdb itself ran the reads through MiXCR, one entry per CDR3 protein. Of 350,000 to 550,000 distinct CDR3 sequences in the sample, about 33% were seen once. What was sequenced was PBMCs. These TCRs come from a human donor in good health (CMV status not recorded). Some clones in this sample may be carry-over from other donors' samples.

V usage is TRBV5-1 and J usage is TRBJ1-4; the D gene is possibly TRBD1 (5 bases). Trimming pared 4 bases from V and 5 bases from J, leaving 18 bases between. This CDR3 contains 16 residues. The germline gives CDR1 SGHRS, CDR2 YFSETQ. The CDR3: CASSPGGGAQNEKLFF. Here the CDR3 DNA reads TGCGCCAGCAGCCCCGGAGGCGGGGCCCAAAATGAAAAACTGTTTTTT.

The CDR3 nucleotides are TGTGCCAGCAGCTATCCTAGCGGGGGGGCCCAGAGCACAGATACGCAGTATTTT. Amino acids: CASSYPSGGAQSTDTQYF. The chain links TRBV7-6 to TRBJ2-3; 12 positions agree with TRBD2. The CDR3 has 18 residues. Germline lookup yields CDR1 SGHVS and CDR2 FNYEAQ. V was clipped by 4 bases and J by 0 bases; unmatched bases: 8.

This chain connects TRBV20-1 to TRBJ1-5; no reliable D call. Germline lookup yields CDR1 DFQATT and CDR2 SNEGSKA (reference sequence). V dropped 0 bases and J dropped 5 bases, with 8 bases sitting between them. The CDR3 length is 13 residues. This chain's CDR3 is CSAREARDQPQHF. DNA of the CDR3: TGCAGTGCTAGAGAGGCTCGGGATCAGCCCCAGCATTTT.

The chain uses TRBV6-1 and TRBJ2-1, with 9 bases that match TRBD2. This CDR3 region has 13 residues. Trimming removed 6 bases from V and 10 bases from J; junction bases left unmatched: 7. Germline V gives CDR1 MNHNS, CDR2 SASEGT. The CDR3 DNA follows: TGTGCCAGCAGAGCGGGACTAGCAAGCGAGCAGTTCTTC. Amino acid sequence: CASRAGLASEQFF.

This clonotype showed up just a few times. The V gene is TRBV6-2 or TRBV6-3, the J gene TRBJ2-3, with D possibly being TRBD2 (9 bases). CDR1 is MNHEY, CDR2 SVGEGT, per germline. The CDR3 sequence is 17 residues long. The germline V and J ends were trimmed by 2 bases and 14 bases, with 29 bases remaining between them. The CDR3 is CASSYRQGADAGGPRYF. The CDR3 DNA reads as TGTGCCAGCAGTTACAGGCAGGGGGCGGACGCGGGGGGGCCAAGGTATTTT.

The CDR3 DNA reads TGTGCCAGCTCCCTCCGGGAAGTCCGGCTGTACGAGCAGTACTTC. Amino acids: CASSLREVRLYEQYF. The V gene is TRBV6-5, the J gene TRBJ2-7; D may be TRBD2 (5 bases). Germline V CDR1 and CDR2: MNHEY, SVGAGI. V lost 8 bases, J lost 4 bases, and 21 bases lay in between. The CDR3 runs 15 residues.

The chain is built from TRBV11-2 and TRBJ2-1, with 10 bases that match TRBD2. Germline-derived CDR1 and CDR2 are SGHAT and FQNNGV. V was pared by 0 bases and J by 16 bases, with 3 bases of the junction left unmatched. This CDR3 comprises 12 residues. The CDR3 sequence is CASSLDGTSAFF. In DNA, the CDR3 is TGTGCCAGCAGCTTAGATGGGACTAGCGCATTCTTC.

CDR3 in DNA: TGTGCCAGCAGTTTAGTCGGGGGGCGCCATGAAAAACTGTTTTTT. Translating it yields CASSLVGGRHEKLFF. The genes are TRBV12-3 or TRBV12-4 and TRBJ1-4, with a tentative D call TRBD1 (6 bases). The CDR3 is 15 amino acids. Trimming took 1 base from V and 6 from J, leaving 12 bases between them.

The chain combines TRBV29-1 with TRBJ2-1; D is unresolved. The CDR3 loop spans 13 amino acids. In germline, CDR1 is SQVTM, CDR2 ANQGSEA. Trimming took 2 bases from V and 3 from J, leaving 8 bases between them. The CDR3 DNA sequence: TGCAGCGTTGAACCTCCCGTCTACAATGAGCAGTTCTTC. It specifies CSVEPPVYNEQFF.

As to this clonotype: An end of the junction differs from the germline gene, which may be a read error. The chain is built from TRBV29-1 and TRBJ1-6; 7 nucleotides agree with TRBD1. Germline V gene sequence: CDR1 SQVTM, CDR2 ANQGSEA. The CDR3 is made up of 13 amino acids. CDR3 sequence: CSVADRVDSPLPF. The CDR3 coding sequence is TGCAGCGTTGCCGACAGGGTCGATTCCCCCCTCCCCTTT.

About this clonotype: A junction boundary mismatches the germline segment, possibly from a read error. CDR3 in amino acids: CASIQIGGEGTDTQYW. The CDR3 region has the DNA TGCGCCAGCATCCAAATAGGGGGCGAGGGCACAGATACGCAGTATTGG. The rearrangement links TRBV4-3 to TRBJ2-3; 7 bases agree with TRBD1. The CDR3 is 16 residues long. Germline assignment: CDR1 LGHNA and CDR2 YSLEER.

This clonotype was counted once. CDR3 residues: CASSQEMTPWGYTF. For the CDR3, the DNA is TGTGCCAGCAGCCAAGAAATGACACCCTGGGGCTACACCTTC. J is TRBJ1-2 and V is TRBV3-1; D unresolved. Deletions cut 0 bases from V and 8 bases from J, with 13 bases between. CDR1 is LGHDT, CDR2 YNNKEL, per germline (reference sequence). The CDR3 length is 14 residues.

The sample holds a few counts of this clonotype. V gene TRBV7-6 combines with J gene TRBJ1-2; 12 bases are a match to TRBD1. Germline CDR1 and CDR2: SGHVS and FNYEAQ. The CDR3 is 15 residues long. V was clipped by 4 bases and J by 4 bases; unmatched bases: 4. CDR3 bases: TGTGCCAGCAGCTCTGGGACAGGGGGCCTCTATGGCTACACCTTC. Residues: CASSSGTGGLYGYTF.

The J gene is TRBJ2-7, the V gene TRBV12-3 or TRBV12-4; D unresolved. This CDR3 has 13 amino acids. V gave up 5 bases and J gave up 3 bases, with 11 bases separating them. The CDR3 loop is CASSISLSYEQYF. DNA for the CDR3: TGTGCCAGCAGTATATCACTCAGCTACGAGCAGTACTTC.

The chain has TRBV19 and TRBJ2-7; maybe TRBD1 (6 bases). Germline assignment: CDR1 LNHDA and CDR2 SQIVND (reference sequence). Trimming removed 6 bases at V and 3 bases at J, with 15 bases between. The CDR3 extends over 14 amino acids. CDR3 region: CASRKGHSGYEQYF. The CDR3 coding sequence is TGTGCCAGTAGGAAGGGACATTCGGGCTACGAGCAGTACTTC.

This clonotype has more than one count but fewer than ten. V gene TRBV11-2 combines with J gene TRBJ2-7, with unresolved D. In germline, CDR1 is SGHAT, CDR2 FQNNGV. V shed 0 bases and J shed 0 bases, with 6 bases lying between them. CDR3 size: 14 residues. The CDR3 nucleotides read TGTGCCAGCAGCTTAGATCTTTACTCCTACGAGCAGTACTTC. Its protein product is CASSLDLYSYEQYF.

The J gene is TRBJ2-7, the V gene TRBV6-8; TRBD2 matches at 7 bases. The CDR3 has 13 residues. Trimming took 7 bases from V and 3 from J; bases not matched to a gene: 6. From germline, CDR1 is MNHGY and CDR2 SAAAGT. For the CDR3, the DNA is TGTGCCAGCACCTCACGGGGGGACTACGAGCAGTACTTC. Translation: CASTSRGDYEQYF.

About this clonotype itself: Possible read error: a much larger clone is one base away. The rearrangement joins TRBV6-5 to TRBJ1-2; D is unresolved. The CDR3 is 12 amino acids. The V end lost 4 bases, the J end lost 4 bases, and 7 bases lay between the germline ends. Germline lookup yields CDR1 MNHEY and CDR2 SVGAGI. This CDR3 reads CASSSVSYGYTF. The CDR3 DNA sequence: TGTGCCAGCAGTTCTGTAAGCTATGGCTACACCTTC.

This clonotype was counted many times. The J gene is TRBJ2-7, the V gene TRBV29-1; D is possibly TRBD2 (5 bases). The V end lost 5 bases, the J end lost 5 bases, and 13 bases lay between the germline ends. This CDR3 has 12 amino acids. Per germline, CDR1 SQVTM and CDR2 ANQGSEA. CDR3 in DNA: TGCAGCGTTACCGGGATGTTCAACGAGCAGTACTTC. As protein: CSVTGMFNEQYF.

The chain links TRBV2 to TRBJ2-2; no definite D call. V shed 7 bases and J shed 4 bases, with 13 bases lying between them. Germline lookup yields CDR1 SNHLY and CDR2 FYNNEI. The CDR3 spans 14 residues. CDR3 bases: TGTGCCAGCATAGGAGTGGCCCCCACCGGGGAGCTGTTTTTT. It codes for CASIGVAPTGELFF.

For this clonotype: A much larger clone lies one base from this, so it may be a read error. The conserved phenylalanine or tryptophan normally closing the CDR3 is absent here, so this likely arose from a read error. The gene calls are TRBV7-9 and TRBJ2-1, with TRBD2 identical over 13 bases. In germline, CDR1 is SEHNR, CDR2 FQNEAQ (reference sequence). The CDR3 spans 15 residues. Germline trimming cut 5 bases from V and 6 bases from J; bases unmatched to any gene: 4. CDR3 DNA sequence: TGTGCCAGCAGCCTGGGACTAGCGGGGTCCAATGAGCAGTTCTTA. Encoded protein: CASSLGLAGSNEQFL.

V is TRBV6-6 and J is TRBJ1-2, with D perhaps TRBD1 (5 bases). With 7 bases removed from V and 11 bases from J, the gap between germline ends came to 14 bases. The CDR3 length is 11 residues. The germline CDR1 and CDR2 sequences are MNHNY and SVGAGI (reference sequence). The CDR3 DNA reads TGTGCCAGCACAGGGTCGGCCGAGTACACCTTC. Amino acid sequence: CASTGSAEYTF.

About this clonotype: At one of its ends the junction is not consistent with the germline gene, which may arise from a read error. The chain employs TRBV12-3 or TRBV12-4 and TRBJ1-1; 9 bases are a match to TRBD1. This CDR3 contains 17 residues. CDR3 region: CASSLKQGARKNTEALF. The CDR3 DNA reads TGTGCCAGCAGTTTAAAACAGGGGGCCCGGAAGAACACTGAAGCTTTATTT.

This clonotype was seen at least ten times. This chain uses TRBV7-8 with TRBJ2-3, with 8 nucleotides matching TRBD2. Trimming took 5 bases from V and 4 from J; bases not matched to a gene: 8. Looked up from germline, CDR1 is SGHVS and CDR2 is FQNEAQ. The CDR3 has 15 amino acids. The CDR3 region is CASSPWTSSPDTQYF. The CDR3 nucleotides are TGTGCCAGCAGCCCTTGGACTAGCAGTCCAGATACGCAGTATTTT.

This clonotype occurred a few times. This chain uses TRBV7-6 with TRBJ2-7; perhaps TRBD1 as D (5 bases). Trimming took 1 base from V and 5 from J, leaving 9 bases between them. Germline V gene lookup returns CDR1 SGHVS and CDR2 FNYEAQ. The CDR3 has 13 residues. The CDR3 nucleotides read TGTGCCAGCAGCTTAGGACAGTACAACGAGCAGTACTTC. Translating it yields CASSLGQYNEQYF.

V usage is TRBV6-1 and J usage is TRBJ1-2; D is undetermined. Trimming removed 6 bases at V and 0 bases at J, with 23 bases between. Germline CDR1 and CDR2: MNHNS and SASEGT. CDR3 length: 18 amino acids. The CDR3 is CASRKGVSSQLSNYGYTF. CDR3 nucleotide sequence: TGTGCCAGCAGGAAAGGCGTTTCAAGTCAGTTGTCTAACTATGGCTACACCTTC.

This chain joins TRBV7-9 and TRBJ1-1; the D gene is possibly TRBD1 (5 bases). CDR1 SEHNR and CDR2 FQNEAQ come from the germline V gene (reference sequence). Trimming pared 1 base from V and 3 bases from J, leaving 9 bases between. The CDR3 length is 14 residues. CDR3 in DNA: TGTGCCAGCAGCTTAGAGGCAGGGCACACTGAAGCTTTCTTT. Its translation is CASSLEAGHTEAFF.

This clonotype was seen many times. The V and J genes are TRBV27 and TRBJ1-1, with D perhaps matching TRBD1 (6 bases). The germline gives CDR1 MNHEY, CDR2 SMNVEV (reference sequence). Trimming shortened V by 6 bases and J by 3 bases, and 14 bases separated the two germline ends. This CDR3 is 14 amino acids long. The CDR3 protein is CASRRGARDTEAFF. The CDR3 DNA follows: TGTGCCAGCAGGAGGGGGGCTAGGGACACTGAAGCTTTCTTT.

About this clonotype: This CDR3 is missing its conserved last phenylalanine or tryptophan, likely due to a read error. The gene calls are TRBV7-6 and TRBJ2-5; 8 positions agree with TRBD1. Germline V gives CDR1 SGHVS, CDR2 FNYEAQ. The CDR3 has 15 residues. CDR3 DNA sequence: TGTGCTAGCAGCTTAAGTGGCAGGGGGCTGGAGACCCAGTACTTA. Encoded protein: CASSLSGRGLETQYL.

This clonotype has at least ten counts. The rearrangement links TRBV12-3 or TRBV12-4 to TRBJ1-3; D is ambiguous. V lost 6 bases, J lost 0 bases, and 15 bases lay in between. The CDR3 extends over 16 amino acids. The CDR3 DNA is TGTGCCAGCAGCCCCCGGCAGCAACGCTCTGGAAACACCATATATTTT. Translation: CASSPRQQRSGNTIYF.

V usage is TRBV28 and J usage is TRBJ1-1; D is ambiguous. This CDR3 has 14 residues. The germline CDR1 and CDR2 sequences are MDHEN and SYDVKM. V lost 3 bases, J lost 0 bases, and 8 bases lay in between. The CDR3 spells CASSFQELNTEAFF. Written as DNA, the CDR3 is TGTGCCAGCAGTTTTCAGGAACTGAACACTGAAGCTTTCTTT.

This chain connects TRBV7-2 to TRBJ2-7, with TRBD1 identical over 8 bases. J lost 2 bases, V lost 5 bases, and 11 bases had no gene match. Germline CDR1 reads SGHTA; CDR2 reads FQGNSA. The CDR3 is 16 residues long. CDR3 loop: CASSNHGTGGTYEQYF. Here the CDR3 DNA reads TGTGCCAGCAGCAACCACGGGACAGGAGGTACCTACGAGCAGTACTTC.